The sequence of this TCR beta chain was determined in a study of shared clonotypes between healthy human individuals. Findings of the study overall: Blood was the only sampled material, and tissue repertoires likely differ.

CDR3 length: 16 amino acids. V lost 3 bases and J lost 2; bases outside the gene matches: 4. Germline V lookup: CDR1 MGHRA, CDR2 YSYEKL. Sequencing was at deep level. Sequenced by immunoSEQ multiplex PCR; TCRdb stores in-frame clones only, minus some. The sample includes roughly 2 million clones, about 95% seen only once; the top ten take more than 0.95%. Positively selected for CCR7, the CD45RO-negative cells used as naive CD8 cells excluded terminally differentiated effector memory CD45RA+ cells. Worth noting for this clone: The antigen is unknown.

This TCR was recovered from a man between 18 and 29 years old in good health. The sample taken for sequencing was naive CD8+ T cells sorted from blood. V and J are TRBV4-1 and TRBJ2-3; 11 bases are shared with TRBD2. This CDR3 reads CASSHILAGATDTQYF. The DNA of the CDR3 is TGCGCCAGCAGCCATATACTAGCGGGAGCCACAGATACGCAGTATTTT.